The present T cell receptor beta chain was sequenced within a study of CD8+ T cells in alopecia areata. With 7 bases removed from V and 2 bases from J, the gap between germline ends came to 13 bases. Germline V gives CDR1 SQVTM, CDR2 ANQGSEA. This CDR3 contains 13 residues. Extracted RNA was reverse transcribed into cDNA, the sequencing template. Using immunoSEQ multiplex PCR, the repertoire was profiled, and TCRdb retains in-frame clones only, with some absent. Of about 270,000 clones in the sample, 60% were seen once. Treatment here: oral pan-JAK inhibitor, 5-10 mg twice daily. Source: CD4+ T cells sorted from blood, taken at roughly week 52, from a patient treated with tofacitinib. The source is a human donor with alopecia areata. The J gene is TRBJ2-3, the V gene TRBV29-1; D might be TRBD2 (6 bases). CDR3 coding DNA: TGCAGCGGACTCCGGCGGGACACAGATACGCAGTATTTT. As protein: CSGLRRDTDTQYF.